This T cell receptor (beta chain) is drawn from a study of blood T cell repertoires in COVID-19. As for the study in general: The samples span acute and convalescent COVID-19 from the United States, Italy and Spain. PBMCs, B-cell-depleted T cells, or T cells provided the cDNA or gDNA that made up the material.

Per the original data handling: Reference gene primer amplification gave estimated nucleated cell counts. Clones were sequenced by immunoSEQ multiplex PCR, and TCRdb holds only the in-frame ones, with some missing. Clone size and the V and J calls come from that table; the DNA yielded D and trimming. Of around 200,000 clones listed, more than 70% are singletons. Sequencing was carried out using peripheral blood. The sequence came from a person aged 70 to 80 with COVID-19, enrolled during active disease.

The CDR3 DNA reads as TGTGCCAGTAGTACTCGACACAACAATGAGCAGTTCTTC. The encoded protein is CASSTRHNNEQFF. The genes are TRBV19 and TRBJ2-1; D call uncertain. The germline V and J ends were trimmed by 4 bases and 5 bases, with 9 bases remaining between them. Germline V gene lookup returns CDR1 LNHDA and CDR2 SQIVND (reference sequence). This CDR3 is 13 amino acids long. Full variable domain (remainder filled in from reference TRBV19 and TRBJ2-1): DGGITQSPKYLFRKEGQNVTLSCEQNLNHDAMYWYRQDPGQGLRLIYYSQIVNDFQKGDIAEGYSVSREKKESFPLTVTSAQKNPTAFYLCASSTRHNNEQFFGPGTRLTVL.